The rows below give T cell receptor beta chains drawn from one sample of a study of T cell responses to AZD1222 COVID-19 vaccine. The table came from immunoSEQ multiplex PCR; TCRdb's copy has only in-frame clones and leaves some out. The top ten clones hold 1.1% to 1.5% of a sample with about 150,000 clones, 92% of them seen once. The sequences come from peripheral blood, collected on day 0 of AZD1222 vaccination. Receptors were obtained from an adult in good health. The CDR3 runs from the conserved cysteine through the conserved F or W. Fields, in order: D gene, V gene, clone size, J gene, CDR3 DNA, CDR3 protein. The D gene is left open where the match is weak. Size is stated for part of the rows, as once, few or many counts, or as a class when the clone is expanded.

>TRBD1|TRBV2|-|TRBJ1-3
TGTGCCAGCAGTGCACAGGGGAGATGGGGCTCTGGAAACACCATATATTTT
CASSAQGRWGSGNTIYF
>-|TRBV10-3|-|TRBJ1-2
TGTGCCACCGAGACCATATGGCGCTATGGCTACACCTTC
CATETIWRYGYTF
>-|TRBV7-9|-|TRBJ2-1
TGTGCCAGCAGCTTAGATCCCGGGAGCTACAATGAGCAGTTCTTC
CASSLDPGSYNEQFF
>-|TRBV19|-|TRBJ1-2
TGTGCCAGTAGTCGCACCGGGACACACTATGGCTACACCTTC
CASSRTGTHYGYTF
>-|TRBV6-1|-|TRBJ1-1
TGTGCCAGCAGTGAAAATCATGGGACTGAAGCTTTCTTT
CASSENHGTEAFF
>-|TRBV3-1/TRBV3-2|-|TRBJ2-2
TGTGCCAGCAGCCAAGGAGGCGGGGTAGGGAACACCGGGGAGCTGTTTTTT
CASSQGGGVGNTGELFF
>-|TRBV2|-|TRBJ2-7
TGTGCCAGCGTAGAGGGTCACGAAAAGGGCGAGCAGTACTTC
CASVEGHEKGEQYF
>TRBD1|TRBV20-1|-|TRBJ2-7
TGCAGTGCTAGTGGCCGAGGGACGAACAGGGGGTACTACGAGCAGTACTTC
CSASGRGTNRGYYEQYF
>TRBD1|TRBV30|-|TRBJ1-3
TGTGCCTGGGACAGGGTCCGAAACACCATATATTTT
CAWDRVRNTIYF
>-|TRBV7-2|-|TRBJ1-1
TGTGCCAGCAGCTCGGGACGAGGAACTGAAGCTTTCTTT
CASSSGRGTEAFF
>TRBD2|TRBV7-3|-|TRBJ2-1
TGTGCCAGCAGCTTTCCCGGGACTAGCGGGAGTGGTCCCGATGAGCAGTTCTTC
CASSFPGTSGSGPDEQFF
>TRBD1|TRBV3-1/TRBV3-2|-|TRBJ2-2
TGTGCCAGCAGCCGAACTCCCGGGACAGGGACCGGGGAGCTGTTTTTT
CASSRTPGTGTGELFF
>-|TRBV18|few|TRBJ1-3
TGTGCCAGCTCACCACGAAGCATCGGGGGTTCTGGAAACACCATATATTTT
CASSPRSIGGSGNTIYF
>TRBD2|TRBV3-1/TRBV3-2|-|TRBJ2-3
TGTGCCAGCAAGGCTAGCGGGGGGGCAGATACGCAGTATTTT
CASKASGGADTQYF
>-|TRBV6-2/TRBV6-3|-|TRBJ2-1
TGTGCCAGCAGTTACTCGAATAGTTACGAGCAGTTCTTC
CASSYSNSYEQFF